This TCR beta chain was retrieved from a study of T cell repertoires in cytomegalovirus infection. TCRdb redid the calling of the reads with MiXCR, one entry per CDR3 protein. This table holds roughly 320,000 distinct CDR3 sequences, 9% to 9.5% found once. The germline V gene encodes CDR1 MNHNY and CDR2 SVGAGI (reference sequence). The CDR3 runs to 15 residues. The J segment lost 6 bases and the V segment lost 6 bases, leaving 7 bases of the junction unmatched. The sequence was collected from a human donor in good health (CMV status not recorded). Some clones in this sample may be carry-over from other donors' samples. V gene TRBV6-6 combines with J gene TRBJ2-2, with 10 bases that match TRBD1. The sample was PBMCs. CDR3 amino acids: CASSLGTGVAGELFF. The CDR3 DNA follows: TGTGCCAGCAGCCTGGGGACAGGGGTTGCCGGGGAGCTGTTTTTT.